These T cell receptor beta chains were read from a single sample in a study of blood T cells in healthy people across ages. TCRdb re-called the 5' RACE reads with MiXCR, one entry per CDR3 protein. This sample has roughly 1.7 million distinct CDR3 sequences; roughly 32% occur once, and the top ten carry over 9%. The sample comprised blood. The source is a woman in her twenties or thirties in good health. The CDR3 runs from the conserved cysteine through the conserved F or W. Each record gives: J gene, V gene, D gene, clone size, CDR3 DNA, CDR3 protein. The D gene is left open where the match is weak. Rows may omit the clone size; those that give it use once, few, many or a size class.

TRBJ2-3 TRBV27 TRBD2 NA TGTGCCAGCACCAAAGGGGCGGGGGGGTTGTGGGCTGATACGCAGTATTTT CASTKGAGGLWADTQYF
TRBJ2-5 TRBV5-5 TRBD1 NA TGTGCCAGCAAGAGAACAGGGGTTATCCAGCAAGAGACCCAGTACTTC CASKRTGVIQQETQYF
TRBJ2-5 TRBV20-1 TRBD2 NA TGCAGTGCTAGTATAGCGGGGGCGAAAGAGACCCAGTACTTC CSASIAGAKETQYF
TRBJ2-1 TRBV3-1 NA NA TGTGCCAGCAGCCAAGGACTAGAAGGGTACAATGAGCAGTTCTTC CASSQGLEGYNEQFF
TRBJ2-3 TRBV3-1 TRBD2 NA TGTGCCAGCAGCCAATCTCTAGCGGGGGACCGCACAGATATGCAGTATTTT CASSQSLAGDRTDMQYF
TRBJ2-5 TRBV12-3/TRBV12-4 TRBD1 NA TGTGCCAGCGGTCAGGGACAGGGTGTTGAGACCCAGTACTTC CASGQGQGVETQYF
TRBJ1-2 TRBV10-3 NA NA TGTGCCATCACCGATCGGGGCCAAGGCTATGGCTACACCTTC CAITDRGQGYGYTF
TRBJ1-5 TRBV5-1 NA few TGCGCCAGCAGCTCCGGCGACTATAGCAATCAGCCCCAGCATTTT CASSSGDYSNQPQHF
TRBJ2-1 TRBV24-1 TRBD2 NA TGTGCCACCAGTGATTTAGGCGGGAGTTCCTACAATGAGCAGTTCTTC CATSDLGGSSYNEQFF
TRBJ2-3 TRBV15 NA few TGTGCCACCAGCAGAGATAGGGCAGATCCGCAGTATTTT CATSRDRADPQYF
TRBJ2-7 TRBV20-1 TRBD2 NA TGCAGTGTCACGCGGGGGGCTTCCTACGAGCAGTACTTC CSVTRGASYEQYF
TRBJ2-7 TRBV3-1 NA NA TGTGCCAGCAGCCAATCACCGGGATCACCCTACGAGCAGTACTTC CASSQSPGSPYEQYF
TRBJ1-1 TRBV29-1 NA NA TGCAGCGTTGAACGGACGGGACGGGGCACTGAAGCTTTCTTT CSVERTGRGTEAFF
TRBJ2-1 TRBV20-1 TRBD2 NA TGCAGTGCTAGGACTAGCGGGAGGGCCAATGAGCAGTTCTTC CSARTSGRANEQFF
TRBJ2-5 TRBV12-3/TRBV12-4 TRBD2 NA TGTGCCAGCAGCGAGGTAGCGGGGTGGGAGACCCAGTACTTC CASSEVAGWETQYF
TRBJ2-3 TRBV4-1 TRBD2 NA TGCGCCAGCAGCCAAGAGGGCGGGGGGGCAATAGATACGCAGTATTTT CASSQEGGGAIDTQYF
TRBJ2-7 TRBV20-1 TRBD2 few TGCAGTGCTAGTAGCGGGGGGATCTACGAGCAGTACTTC CSASSGGIYEQYF
TRBJ2-5 TRBV5-6 NA NA TGTGCCAGCAGCTTGGCCCTCCAACAAGAGACCCAGTACTTC CASSLALQQETQYF
TRBJ1-1 TRBV14 NA NA TGTGCCAGCAGCATGGACACTGAAGCTTTCTTT CASSMDTEAFF
TRBJ1-1 TRBV28 TRBD1 NA TGTGCCAGCAGACTATCACAGGGGGCGGCGGACACTGAAGCTTTCTTT CASRLSQGAADTEAFF
TRBJ2-5 TRBV28 TRBD1 many TGTGCCAGTCTAGCCGCGTACGGGACAGGGCGACAAGAGACCCAGTACTTC CASLAAYGTGRQETQYF
TRBJ1-1 TRBV7-8 NA few TGTGCCAGCAGCTTAGGTTCATACTCGAACACTGAAGCTTTCTTT CASSLGSYSNTEAFF
TRBJ1-2 TRBV6-2/TRBV6-3 NA few TGTGCCAGCAGTTACCAACGCACAGGGTTAAATGGCTACACCTTC CASSYQRTGLNGYTF
TRBJ2-7 TRBV20-1 TRBD2 few TGCAGTGCTAGAGAAGGAACTAGCGGCTACTACGAGCAGTACTTC CSAREGTSGYYEQYF
TRBJ2-5 TRBV20-1 TRBD2 NA TGCAGTGCCCCCGGGACTAGCGGGGAAGAGACCCAGTACTTC CSAPGTSGEETQYF
TRBJ2-1 TRBV3-1 NA NA TGTGCCAGCAGCCAAGGGAAGGGGACGGGTGAGCAGTTCTTC CASSQGKGTGEQFF
TRBJ1-2 TRBV11-2 TRBD1 few TGTGCCAGCAGCTTCCCCTGGGGACAGGGTAACTATGGCTACACCTTC CASSFPWGQGNYGYTF
TRBJ1-5 TRBV6-1 NA few TGTGCCAGCAGTGAACGGGGGCAGGCATATCAGCCCCAGCATTTT CASSERGQAYQPQHF
TRBJ2-5 TRBV6-4 NA NA TGTGCCAGCAGTGAGGAACCGGGGTCCTACAATGAGCAGTACTTC CASSEEPGSYNEQYF
TRBJ2-1 TRBV6-2/TRBV6-3 TRBD2 many TGTGCCAGCAGTCGCGGGAGTAATGAGCAGTTCTTC CASSRGSNEQFF
TRBJ2-3 TRBV20-1 NA few TGCAGTGCTAGAAACGCCCAGAGCACAGATACGCAGTATTTT CSARNAQSTDTQYF
TRBJ1-1 TRBV9 NA NA TGTGCCAGCAGCGCAGGCGCCGGATTTGATGAAGCTTTCTTT CASSAGAGFDEAFF
TRBJ2-7 TRBV4-1 NA many TGCGCCAGCAGCCAAGTTCTAGAGAACTACGAGCAGTACTTC CASSQVLENYEQYF
TRBJ2-3 TRBV5-6 NA NA TGTGCCAGCAGCTTCTTCAGGGGTAGCACAGATACGCAGTATTTT CASSFFRGSTDTQYF
TRBJ2-2 TRBV7-6 NA NA TGTGCCAGCAGCTCTACAGGGTCAACCGGGGAGCTGTTTTTT CASSSTGSTGELFF
TRBJ1-1 TRBV19 NA NA TGTGCCAGTAGTATTTTTGGGAAAGGGAGGACTGAAGCTTTCTTT CASSIFGKGRTEAFF
TRBJ2-7 TRBV4-1 NA many TGCGCCAGCAGCCACGGGACTGCGAGCCTTTACGAGCAGTACTTC CASSHGTASLYEQYF
TRBJ1-2 TRBV25-1 NA few TGTGCCAGCAGTACAACGTTGGGGGCCCACCCCAGGGCTAACTATGGCTACACCTTC CASSTTLGAHPRANYGYTF
TRBJ1-5 TRBV7-9 NA NA TGTGCCAGCAGCACGGACCGGGAGACCGGGTCGAGGGATCAGCCCCAGCATTTT CASSTDRETGSRDQPQHF
TRBJ2-1 TRBV7-9 TRBD2 NA TGTGCCAGCAGTTATAGCGGGAGGGCCAGCTACAATGAGCAGTTCTTC CASSYSGRASYNEQFF
TRBJ2-7 TRBV29-1 NA many TGCAGCGTTGCCGGGAGTATCGACGAGCAGTACTTC CSVAGSIDEQYF
TRBJ2-7 TRBV20-1 NA NA TGCAGTGCTAGAGGTCTAGGAACAGGGTCCAACGAGCAGTACTTC CSARGLGTGSNEQYF
TRBJ2-1 TRBV12-3/TRBV12-4 NA NA TGTGCCAGCGTAGGAACCCTCTCGAATGAGCAGTTCTTC CASVGTLSNEQFF